Here is one T cell receptor beta chain with its context. Only in-frame clones appear in the TCRdb table, and some are missing; sequencing was by immunoSEQ multiplex PCR. There are approximately 230,000 clones in the sample; roughly 84% occur only once, and more than 10% lies in the top ten. The sample is drawn from a study of cytomegalovirus exposure and HLA in healthy donors. This CDR3 has 15 amino acids. With 4 bases clipped from V and 7 bases from J, the junction kept 9 bases outside the gene matches. The germline V gene encodes CDR1 MNHEY and CDR2 SVGAGI. The receptor was derived from a man aged 18 to 30 in good health and CMV-seropositive. The V gene is TRBV6-5, the J gene TRBJ2-1, with 8 bases lining up with TRBD2. Sequencing was done on a sample of PBMCs. The CDR3 protein is CASSSLAGGGNEQFF. The CDR3 DNA is TGTGCCAGCAGTTCCCTCGCGGGAGGAGGAAATGAGCAGTTCTTC.